These 27 T cell receptor beta chains came from one sample sequenced in a study of T cell repertoires and Cas9 in healthy adults. Clones were read by immunoSEQ multiplex PCR, and TCRdb kept only the in-frame ones, dropping some. Among more than 20,000 clones listed, 90% were seen once. The sequenced material came from CD4+ effector T cells (CD127+, CD25-, CD137-, CD154-) from PBMCs; culture status not recorded. The receptor set was obtained from a human donor in good health.

The rearrangement joins TRBV4-1 to TRBJ1-2; D is ambiguous. The CDR3 sequence is 15 residues long. Looked up from germline, CDR1 is MGHRA and CDR2 is YSYEKL. With 1 base removed from V and 4 bases from J, the gap between germline ends came to 13 bases. The DNA for the CDR3 is TGCGCCAGCAGCCAAGGTGGCGGGCGTAGCTATGGCTACACCTTC. Translating it yields CASSQGGGRSYGYTF.

This clone is a singleton in its sample. The gene calls are TRBV18 and TRBJ1-1; the match to TRBD1 covers 7 bases. J gave up 1 base and V 3 bases, and 5 bases lay outside the gene matches. This CDR3 is 15 amino acids long. Looked up from germline, CDR1 is KGHSH and CDR2 is LQKENI. The CDR3 spells CASSPTGTENTEAFF. CDR3 bases: TGTGCCAGCTCACCCACCGGGACAGAGAACACTGAAGCTTTCTTT.

V and J are TRBV5-7 and TRBJ2-5; D could derive from TRBD1 or TRBD2 (6 bases each). TRBV5-7 is an ORF, and what it does is uncertain. V was clipped by 4 bases and J by 3 bases, with 25 bases between them. The CDR3 runs 18 residues. CDR3 sequence reads: CASSPRDFQGRGEETQYF. CDR3 DNA sequence: TGTGCCAGCAGCCCAAGGGACTTCCAGGGTAGGGGGGAAGAGACCCAGTACTTC.

Here the CDR3 reads CASSLEGARAGELFF. DNA of the CDR3: TGCGCCAGCAGCTTGGAAGGGGCGCGGGCCGGGGAGCTGTTTTTT. The chain combines TRBV5-1 with TRBJ2-2, with D perhaps matching TRBD1 or TRBD2 (5 bases each). The germline V gene encodes CDR1 SGHRS and CDR2 YFSETQ. The CDR3 runs to 15 residues. Trimming stripped 0 bases from V and 6 bases from J, with 12 bases between.

The rearrangement joins TRBV7-8 to TRBJ2-2; no reliable D call. Trimming removed 5 bases from V and 3 bases from J, with 16 bases in between. This CDR3 comprises 16 residues. Germline V gene data show CDR1 as SGHVS and CDR2 as FQNEAQ. CDR3 loop: CASSPGPNRDTGELFF. The CDR3 nucleotides are TGTGCCAGCAGCCCCGGCCCAAACCGGGACACCGGGGAGCTGTTTTTT. The full variable domain, with the rest looked up from reference TRBV7-8 and TRBJ2-2, is GAGVSQSPRYKVAKRGQDVALRCDPISGHVSLFWYQQALGQGPEFLTYFQNEAQLDKSGLPSDRFFAERPEGSVSTLKIQRTQQEDSAVYLCASSPGPNRDTGELFFGEGSRLTVL.

This clone was seen only once. The chain is built from TRBV7-7 and TRBJ2-5, with 7 nucleotides matching TRBD1. The germline CDR1 and CDR2 sequences are SSHAT and FNYEAQ (reference sequence). The CDR3 is made up of 13 amino acids. The trim removed 5 bases at V and 3 bases at J, leaving 3 bases unmatched. The CDR3 DNA follows: TGTGCCAGCAGCCGAGACAGGGAAGAGACCCAGTACTTC. Translation: CASSRDREETQYF.

The gene calls are TRBV2 and TRBJ2-1, with 8 bases identical to TRBD2. CDR1 is SNHLY and CDR2 is FYNNEI in the germline V gene. V was clipped by 4 bases and J by 6 bases; unmatched bases: 8. CDR3 length: 15 residues. CDR3 coding DNA: TGTGCCAGCAGTGTAAGGACTAGCCCGCTCAATGAGCAGTTCTTC. Residues: CASSVRTSPLNEQFF.

The V and J genes are TRBV9 and TRBJ1-4; 9 nucleotides agree with TRBD1. J lost 0 bases, V lost 4 bases, and 10 bases had no gene match. Germline V gene data show CDR1 as SGDLS and CDR2 as YYNGEE. The CDR3 spans 18 residues. The CDR3 nucleotides are TGTGCCAGCAGCCCAAGGGACAGGGTAGGGTCAACTAATGAAAAACTGTTTTTT. Its protein is CASSPRDRVGSTNEKLFF.

The chain combines TRBV6-6 with TRBJ1-5; no clear D gene. Per germline, CDR1 MNHNY and CDR2 SVGAGI (reference sequence). Trimming shortened V by 5 bases and J by 4 bases, and 15 bases separated the two germline ends. This CDR3 spans 15 amino acids. DNA of the CDR3: TGTGCCAGCAGTACCTCGGACGGTGAAAATCAGCCCCAGCATTTT. It encodes CASSTSDGENQPQHF.

The count of this clone is one. This chain connects TRBV5-1 to TRBJ2-5; 12 positions agree with TRBD2. This CDR3 contains 19 residues. In germline, CDR1 is SGHRS, CDR2 YFSETQ. The V and J ends lost 6 bases and 2 bases, in that order; junction bases with no gene match: 17. CDR3: CASTLVAGLAGGIQETQYF. CDR3 DNA sequence: TGCGCCAGCACCCTCGTTGCCGGGCTAGCGGGGGGGATACAAGAGACCCAGTACTTC.

In this sample, this clone turned up once. The rearrangement joins TRBV7-9 to TRBJ1-3; D call uncertain. V was clipped by 11 bases and J by 1 base, with 9 bases between them. Germline CDR1 is SEHNR and CDR2 is FQNEAQ (reference sequence). The CDR3 totals 12 residues. The CDR3 coding sequence is TGTGCCGCTGTGGGATCTGGAAACACCATATATTTT. It specifies CAAVGSGNTIYF.

CDR3: CASSPYPQSGAQETQYF. In DNA form, the CDR3 reads TGTGCCAGCAGCCCCTATCCCCAAAGCGGGGCCCAAGAGACCCAGTACTTC. The J gene is TRBJ2-5, the V gene TRBV7-9, with 7 bases aligning to TRBD2. Germline V lookup: CDR1 SEHNR, CDR2 FQNEAQ (reference sequence). With 5 bases clipped from V and 1 base from J, the junction kept 13 bases outside the gene matches. The CDR3 covers 17 residues. Together with reference TRBV7-9 and TRBJ2-5, the CDR3 gives the full variable domain: DTGVSQNPRHKITKRGQNVTFRCDPISEHNRLYWYRQTLGQGPEFLTYFQNEAQLEKSRLLSDRFSAERPKGSFSTLEIQRTEQGDSAMYLCASSPYPQSGAQETQYFGPGTRLLVL.

The chain links TRBV2 to TRBJ2-5, with 9 bases that match TRBD2. This CDR3 spans 16 amino acids. Trimming at V came to 7 bases and at J to 6 bases, leaving 15 bases not matched to a gene. Germline CDR1 reads SNHLY; CDR2 reads FYNNEI. DNA of the CDR3: TGTGCCAGCACCCTTTCCCGGCGGGGGGGCCTCCAGACCCAGTACTTC. Amino acid sequence: CASTLSRRGGLQTQYF.

The chain has TRBV19 and TRBJ2-2; TRBD1 aligns across 7 bases. The CDR3 runs to 15 residues. The V segment lost 6 bases and the J segment 1 base; nucleotides outside the gene matches: 5. From germline, CDR1 is LNHDA and CDR2 SQIVND (reference sequence). The CDR3 DNA reads as TGTGCCAGTAGGTTGGGACAGCGGAACACCGGGGAGCTGTTTTTT. Amino acid sequence: CASRLGQRNTGELFF.

This clone has just one count. The CDR3 is CASSLAGSGEAFF. CDR3 coding DNA: TGTGCCAGCAGCTTAGCAGGTTCGGGAGAAGCTTTCTTT. This chain links TRBV7-9 with TRBJ1-1; D is uncertain. The CDR3 length is 13 residues. Germline loops: CDR1 SEHNR, CDR2 FQNEAQ (reference sequence). V lost 0 bases to trimming and J lost 8 bases, with 10 bases between them.

This clone appeared a single time. The chain has TRBV19 and TRBJ2-6, with TRBD1 matching 8 bases. The ends lost 3 bases at V and 2 bases at J; junction bases unmatched: 9. The CDR3 is 18 amino acids. CDR1 is LNHDA, CDR2 SQIVND, per germline (reference sequence). The CDR3 here is CASSILQGAPPGANVLTF. In nucleotides, the CDR3 is TGTGCCAGTAGTATTCTGCAGGGGGCTCCTCCTGGGGCCAACGTCCTGACTTTC.

This chain links TRBV5-1 with TRBJ2-5; TRBD1 aligns across 9 bases. Per germline, CDR1 SGHRS and CDR2 YFSETQ. The CDR3 contains 16 residues. V was clipped by 0 bases and J by 0 bases; unmatched bases: 3. CDR3 region: CASSLVGQGYQETQYF. CDR3 nucleotides: TGCGCCAGCAGCTTGGTCGGACAGGGGTACCAAGAGACCCAGTACTTC.

This clone was counted once. The rearrangement joins TRBV6-4 to TRBJ1-6, with D unclear. Trimming removed 2 bases from V and 8 bases from J, with 22 bases in between. Germline values: CDR1 MRHNA, CDR2 SNTAGT. The length of the CDR3 is 18 residues. Written as DNA, the CDR3 is TGTGCCAGCAGTGACCCGGGTCGTTTCCCGCTGATGGATTCACCCCTCCACTTT. It encodes CASSDPGRFPLMDSPLHF.

This chain links TRBV10-3 with TRBJ1-6; 7 bases are a match to TRBD1. V shed 4 bases, J shed 10 bases, and the junction held 7 bases outside the gene matches. The V gene's germline CDR1 is ENHRY and CDR2 SYGVKD. CDR3 length: 14 residues. The CDR3 is CAISGGGGPSPLHF. The CDR3 DNA sequence: TGTGCCATCAGTGGGGGAGGGGGCCCCTCACCCCTCCACTTT.

The chain joins TRBV25-1 to TRBJ1-2, with a tentative D call TRBD1 (6 bases). Trimming stripped 6 bases from V and 8 bases from J, with 16 bases between. The CDR3 runs 13 residues. Germline loops: CDR1 MGHDK, CDR2 SYGVNS. For the CDR3, the DNA is TGTGCCAGCAGCAGGGGAATTATTCGGGGCTACACCTTC. Translating gives CASSRGIIRGYTF.

This clone was detected once. V is TRBV18 and J is TRBJ2-7; maybe TRBD1 (6 bases). Germline CDR1 KGHSH, CDR2 LQKENI. The V and J ends lost 3 bases and 3 bases respectively, with 18 bases between them. The CDR3 totals 16 residues. The CDR3 spells CASSPPPDRPVYEQYF. CDR3 sequence (DNA): TGTGCCAGCTCACCTCCTCCCGACAGGCCAGTCTACGAGCAGTACTTC.

The chain carries TRBV15 and TRBJ1-6, with D possibly TRBD1 on 6 matching bases. Germline CDR1 is LNHNV and CDR2 is YYDKDF (reference sequence). CDR3 length: 17 residues. Deletions cut 0 bases from V and 10 bases from J, with 19 bases between. The CDR3 nucleotides are TGTGCCACCAGCAGAGATCTAGGGGGGGAAGTAGGATCACCCCTCCACTTT. It codes for CATSRDLGGEVGSPLHF.

This chain joins TRBV9 and TRBJ2-3; unclear D gene. Trimming took 2 bases from V and 2 from J, leaving 6 bases between them. CDR1 is SGDLS, CDR2 YYNGEE, per germline. The CDR3 covers 13 residues. The CDR3 bases are TGTGCCAGCAGCGTCGGCTTCACAGATACGCAGTATTTT. It translates to CASSVGFTDTQYF.

In its sample, this clone was seen once. This chain links TRBV6-5 with TRBJ2-1; D remains ambiguous. Germline values: CDR1 MNHEY, CDR2 SVGAGI. With 0 bases removed from V and 9 bases from J, the gap between germline ends came to 3 bases. The CDR3 is 11 residues long. DNA of the CDR3: TGTGCCAGCAGTTACTCGTCTGAGCAGTTCTTC. This translates into CASSYSSEQFF.

The chain recombines TRBV7-2 with TRBJ1-2, with 8 bases aligning to TRBD1. The CDR3 loop spans 14 amino acids. Germline V gene lookup returns CDR1 SGHTA and CDR2 FQGNSA. V was clipped by 0 bases and J by 4 bases; unmatched bases: 1. The DNA of the CDR3 is TGTGCCAGCAGCTTAGCAACAGGGGGCTATGGCTACACCTTC. Translation gives CASSLATGGYGYTF.

The chain's CDR3 is CASSAYGGDGETQYF. The CDR3 DNA follows: TGTGCCAGCAGCGCCTACGGGGGAGACGGAGAGACCCAGTACTTC. The chain carries TRBV2 and TRBJ2-5; D might be TRBD2 (6 bases). V was shortened by 6 bases and J by 4 bases, with 18 bases between the two germline ends. Germline V gene lookup returns CDR1 SNHLY and CDR2 FYNNEI. This CDR3 spans 15 amino acids.

The chain combines TRBV11-2 with TRBJ2-7, with D possibly being TRBD1 or TRBD2 (5 bases each). V shed 7 bases and J shed 0 bases, with 16 bases lying between them. In germline, CDR1 is SGHAT, CDR2 FQNNGV. The CDR3 has 15 residues. The CDR3 here is CASTTSAGTSYEQYF. Written as DNA, the CDR3 is TGTGCCAGCACCACAAGTGCCGGGACCTCCTACGAGCAGTACTTC.